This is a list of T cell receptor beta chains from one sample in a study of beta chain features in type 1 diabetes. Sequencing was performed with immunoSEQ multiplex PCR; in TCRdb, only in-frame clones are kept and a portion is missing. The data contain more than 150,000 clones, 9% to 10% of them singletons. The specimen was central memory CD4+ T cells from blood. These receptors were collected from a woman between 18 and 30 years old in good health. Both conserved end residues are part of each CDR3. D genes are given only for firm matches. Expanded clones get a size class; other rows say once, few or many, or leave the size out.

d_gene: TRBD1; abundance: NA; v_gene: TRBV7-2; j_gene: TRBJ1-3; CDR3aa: CASSQDRAGNTIYF; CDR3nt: TGTGCCAGCAGCCAGGACAGGGCTGGAAACACCATATATTTT
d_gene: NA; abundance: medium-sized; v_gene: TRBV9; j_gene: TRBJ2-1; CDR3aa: CASSEFGPGSHNEQFF; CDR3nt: TGTGCCAGCAGTGAATTTGGCCCAGGAAGCCACAATGAGCAGTTCTTC
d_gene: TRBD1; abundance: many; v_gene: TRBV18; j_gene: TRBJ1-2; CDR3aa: CASSPISGQGNHGYTF; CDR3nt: TGTGCCAGCTCACCTATTTCGGGACAGGGCAACCATGGCTACACCTTC
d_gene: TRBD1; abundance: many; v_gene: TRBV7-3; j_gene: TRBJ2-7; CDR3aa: CASSSFQGAGYEQYF; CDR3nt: TGTGCCAGCAGCTCCTTCCAGGGGGCAGGTTACGAGCAGTACTTC
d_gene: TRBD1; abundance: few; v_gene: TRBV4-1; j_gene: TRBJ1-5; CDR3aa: CASSQGNRGPREPQHF; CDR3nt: TGCGCCAGCAGCCAGGGTAACAGGGGCCCGCGGGAGCCCCAGCATTTT
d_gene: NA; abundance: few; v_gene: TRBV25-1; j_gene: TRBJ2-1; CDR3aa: CASSTAASRTEQFF; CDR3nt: TGTGCCAGCAGCACCGCCGCTAGCCGGACGGAGCAGTTCTTC
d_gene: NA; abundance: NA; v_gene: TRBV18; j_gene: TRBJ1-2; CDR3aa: CASSPPSVRDGGYTF; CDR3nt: TGTGCCAGCTCACCACCGAGTGTGAGGGATGGGGGCTACACCTTC
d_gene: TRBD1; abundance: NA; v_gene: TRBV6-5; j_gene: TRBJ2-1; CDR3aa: CASSYSGQGNEQFF; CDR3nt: TGTGCCAGCAGTTACTCCGGACAGGGGAATGAGCAGTTCTTC
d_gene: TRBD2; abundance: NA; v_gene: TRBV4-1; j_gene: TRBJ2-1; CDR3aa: CASSQDRGSGALSYNEQFF; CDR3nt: TGCGCCAGCAGCCAAGATCGGGGTAGCGGGGCGCTATCCTACAATGAGCAGTTCTTC
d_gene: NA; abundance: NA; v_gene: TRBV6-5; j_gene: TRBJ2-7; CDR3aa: CASRLPRGSTYEQYF; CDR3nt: TGTGCCAGCAGGCTCCCAAGGGGGAGTACTTACGAGCAGTACTTC
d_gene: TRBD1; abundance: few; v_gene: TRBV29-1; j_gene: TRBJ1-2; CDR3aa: CSVAPQGNYGYTF; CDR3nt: TGCAGCGTTGCCCCACAGGGGAACTATGGCTACACCTTC
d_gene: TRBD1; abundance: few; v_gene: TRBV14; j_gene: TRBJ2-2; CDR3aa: CASSRTGANTGELFF; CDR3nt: TGTGCCAGCAGCCGGACAGGGGCGAACACCGGGGAGCTGTTTTTT
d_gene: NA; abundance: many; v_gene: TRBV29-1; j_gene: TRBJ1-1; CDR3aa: CSVRPIAQGEAFF; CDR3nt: TGCAGCGTGAGGCCTATCGCCCAGGGAGAAGCTTTCTTT
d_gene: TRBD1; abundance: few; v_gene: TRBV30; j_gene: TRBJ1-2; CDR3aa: CAWSAGTGDVGYTF; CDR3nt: TGTGCCTGGAGTGCCGGGACAGGGGACGTGGGCTACACCTTC